This T cell receptor (beta chain) was sequenced for a study of cytomegalovirus exposure and HLA in healthy donors. Across the whole study: A subsequent analysis stated that the approximately 120 validation repertoires were run on the same platform as the 650 to 850 first-cohort repertoires.

Germline CDR1 and CDR2: SGHTA and FQGTGA. The ends were cut back, 2 bases at V and 0 bases at J, with 11 bases in the middle. The CDR3 sequence is 15 residues long. Turning to this clone: Its antigen remains unidentified.

Some clones are missing from TCRdb's copy, which holds only in-frame ones; the method was immunoSEQ multiplex PCR. The sample includes some 98,000 clones, around 85% of them seen just once. Study findings and constraints: There were three CMV-associated chains whose specificity for CMV antigens was confirmed in vitro.

The sequenced sample consisted of PBMCs. The sequence derives from a woman in her twenties or thirties in good health and CMV-seronegative. The V call is TRBV7-3, the J call TRBJ2-7, with D possibly TRBD2 on 5 matching bases. The CDR3 is CASSLGLASSYEQYF. The CDR3 DNA reads TGTGCCAGCAGCTTAGGGCTAGCTAGCTCCTACGAGCAGTACTTC.